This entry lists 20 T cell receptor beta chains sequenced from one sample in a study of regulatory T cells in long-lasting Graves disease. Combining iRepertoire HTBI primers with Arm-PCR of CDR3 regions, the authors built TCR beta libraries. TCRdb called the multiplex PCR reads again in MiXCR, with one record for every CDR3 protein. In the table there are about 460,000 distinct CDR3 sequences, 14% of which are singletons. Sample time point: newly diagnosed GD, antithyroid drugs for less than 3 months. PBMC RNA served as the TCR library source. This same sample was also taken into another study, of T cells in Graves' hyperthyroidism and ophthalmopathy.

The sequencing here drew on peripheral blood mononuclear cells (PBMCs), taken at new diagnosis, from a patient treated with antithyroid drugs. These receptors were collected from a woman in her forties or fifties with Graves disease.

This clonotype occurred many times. CDR3 sequence reads: CASLRVANTGELFF. The CDR3 nucleotides are TGTGCCAGCCTCCGGGTTGCGAACACCGGGGAGCTGTTTTTT. V and J are TRBV7-6 and TRBJ2-2; unclear D gene. The ends were cut back, 8 bases at V and 0 bases at J, with 10 bases in the middle. The CDR3 loop spans 14 amino acids. CDR1 SGHVS and CDR2 FNYEAQ come from the germline V gene.

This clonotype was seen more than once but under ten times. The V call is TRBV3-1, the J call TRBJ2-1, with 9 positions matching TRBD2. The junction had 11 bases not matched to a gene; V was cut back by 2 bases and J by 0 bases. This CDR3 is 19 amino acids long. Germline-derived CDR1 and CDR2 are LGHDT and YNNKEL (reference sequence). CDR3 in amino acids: CASSQIVSGSVGSYNEQFF. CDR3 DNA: TGTGCCAGCAGCCAAATCGTTAGCGGGAGCGTCGGCTCCTACAATGAGCAGTTCTTC.

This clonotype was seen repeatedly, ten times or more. CDR3 nucleotide sequence: TGTGCCAGCAGAACGACAGAGAACGAGCAGTACTTC. This gives the protein CASRTTENEQYF. The chain has TRBV6-1 and TRBJ2-7, with D tentatively TRBD1 (5 bases). There are 12 residues in the CDR3. Germline CDR1 MNHNS, CDR2 SASEGT. The V end lost 6 bases, the J end lost 5 bases, and 11 bases lay between the germline ends.

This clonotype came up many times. The CDR3 loop is CASSPLTSGQETQYF. As DNA, the CDR3 is TGTGCCAGCAGCCCGTTGACTAGCGGCCAAGAGACCCAGTACTTC. The chain joins TRBV3-1 to TRBJ2-5; 9 nucleotides match TRBD2. This CDR3 spans 15 amino acids. Germline values: CDR1 LGHDT, CDR2 YNNKEL (reference sequence). The V and J ends lost 4 bases and 1 base, in that order; junction bases with no gene match: 4.

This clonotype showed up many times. The CDR3 DNA reads TGTGCCAGCAGCTTCTCGGGACTTGGCACAGATACGCAGTATTTT. It translates to CASSFSGLGTDTQYF. The chain uses TRBV7-9 and TRBJ2-3; perhaps TRBD2 as D (6 bases). CDR1 is SEHNR, CDR2 FQNEAQ, per germline (reference sequence). The CDR3 totals 15 residues. V was trimmed by 3 bases and J by 1 base, leaving 11 bases between them.

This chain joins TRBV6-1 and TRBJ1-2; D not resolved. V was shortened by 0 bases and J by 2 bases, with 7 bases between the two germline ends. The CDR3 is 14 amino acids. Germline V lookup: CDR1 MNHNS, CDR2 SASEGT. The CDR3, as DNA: TGTGCCAGCAGTGAAGCCCGGGGAAACTATGGCTACACCTTC. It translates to CASSEARGNYGYTF.

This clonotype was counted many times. The CDR3: CSARGGLAGGGETQYF. The CDR3 nucleotides are TGCAGTGCTAGAGGGGGACTAGCGGGAGGGGGAGAGACCCAGTACTTC. The chain combines TRBV20-1 with TRBJ2-5, with 16 positions matching TRBD2. V lost 1 base, J lost 4 bases, and 3 bases stayed unmatched. Germline V gene lookup returns CDR1 DFQATT and CDR2 SNEGSKA (reference sequence). The CDR3 is 16 residues long.

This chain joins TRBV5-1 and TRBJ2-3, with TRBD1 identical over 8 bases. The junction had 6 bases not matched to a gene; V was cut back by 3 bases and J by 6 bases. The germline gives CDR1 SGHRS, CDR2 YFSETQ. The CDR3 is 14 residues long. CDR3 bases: TGCGCCAGCAGCTGGGGGGACAGGCCTGATACGCAGTATTTT. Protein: CASSWGDRPDTQYF.

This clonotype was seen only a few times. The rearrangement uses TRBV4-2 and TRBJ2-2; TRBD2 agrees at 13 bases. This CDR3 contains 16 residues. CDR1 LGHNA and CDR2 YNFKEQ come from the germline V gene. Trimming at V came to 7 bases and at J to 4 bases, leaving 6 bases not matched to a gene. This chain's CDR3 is CASTTSGRSGTGELFF. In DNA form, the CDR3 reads TGTGCCAGCACGACTAGCGGGAGGTCGGGCACCGGGGAGCTGTTTTTT.

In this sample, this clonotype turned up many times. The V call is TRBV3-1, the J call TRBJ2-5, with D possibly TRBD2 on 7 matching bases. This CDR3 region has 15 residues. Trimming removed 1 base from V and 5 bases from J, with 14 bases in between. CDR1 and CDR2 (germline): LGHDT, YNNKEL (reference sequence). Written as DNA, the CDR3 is TGTGCCAGCAGCCAAGTCGGGGGGCAAGGGGAGACCCAGTACTTC. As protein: CASSQVGGQGETQYF.

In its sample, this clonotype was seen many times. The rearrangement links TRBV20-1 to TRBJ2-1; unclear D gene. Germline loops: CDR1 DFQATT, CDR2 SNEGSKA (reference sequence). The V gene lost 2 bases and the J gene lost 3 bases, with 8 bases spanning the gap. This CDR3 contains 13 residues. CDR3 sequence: CSARRPNYNEQFF. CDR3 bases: TGCAGTGCTAGACGGCCGAACTACAATGAGCAGTTCTTC.

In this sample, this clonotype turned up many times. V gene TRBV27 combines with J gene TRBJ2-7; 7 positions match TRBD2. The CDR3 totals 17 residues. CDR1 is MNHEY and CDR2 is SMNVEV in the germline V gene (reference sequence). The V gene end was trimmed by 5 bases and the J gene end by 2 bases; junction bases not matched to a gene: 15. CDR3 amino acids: CASSNLRAGVGTYEQYF. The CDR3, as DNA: TGTGCCAGCAGTAACCTTCGGGCGGGAGTGGGAACCTACGAGCAGTACTTC.

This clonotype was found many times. CDR3 sequence reads: CASSLGTSGHTDTQYF. In DNA, the CDR3 is TGTGCCAGCAGCTTAGGTACTAGCGGCCATACAGATACGCAGTATTTT. The chain uses TRBV7-9 and TRBJ2-3, with 8 positions matching TRBD2. Germline V gene sequence: CDR1 SEHNR, CDR2 FQNEAQ (reference sequence). V lost 1 base, J lost 3 bases, and 6 bases stayed unmatched. CDR3 size: 16 residues.

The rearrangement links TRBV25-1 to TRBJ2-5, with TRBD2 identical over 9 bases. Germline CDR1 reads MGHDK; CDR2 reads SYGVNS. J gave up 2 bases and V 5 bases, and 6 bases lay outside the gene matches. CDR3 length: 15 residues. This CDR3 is CASSKITSGQETQYF. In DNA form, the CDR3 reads TGTGCCAGCAGTAAGATTACTAGCGGGCAAGAGACCCAGTACTTC.

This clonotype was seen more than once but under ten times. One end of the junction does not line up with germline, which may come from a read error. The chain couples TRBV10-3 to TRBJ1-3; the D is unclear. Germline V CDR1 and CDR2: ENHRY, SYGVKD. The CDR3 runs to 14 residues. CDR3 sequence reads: CAISEPSMGNTVYF. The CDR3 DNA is TGTGCCATCAGTGAGCCCTCTATGGGAAACACCGTATATTTT.

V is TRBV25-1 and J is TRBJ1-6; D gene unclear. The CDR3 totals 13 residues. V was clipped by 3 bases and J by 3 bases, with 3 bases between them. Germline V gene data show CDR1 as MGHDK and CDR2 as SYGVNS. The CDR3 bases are TGTGCCAGCAGTGACGGCTATAATTCACCCCTCCACTTT. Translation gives CASSDGYNSPLHF. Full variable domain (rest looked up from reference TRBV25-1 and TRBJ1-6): EADIYQTPRYLVIGTGKKITLECSQTMGHDKMYWYQQDPGMELHLIHYSYGVNSTEKGDLSSESTVSRIRTEHFPLTLESARPSHTSQYLCASSDGYNSPLHFGNGTRLTVT.

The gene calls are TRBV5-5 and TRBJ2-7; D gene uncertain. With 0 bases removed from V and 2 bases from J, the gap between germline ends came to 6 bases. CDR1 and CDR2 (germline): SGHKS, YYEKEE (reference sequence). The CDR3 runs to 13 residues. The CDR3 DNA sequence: TGTGCCAGCAGCTTGGTACAAACCTACGAGCAGTACTTC. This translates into CASSLVQTYEQYF.

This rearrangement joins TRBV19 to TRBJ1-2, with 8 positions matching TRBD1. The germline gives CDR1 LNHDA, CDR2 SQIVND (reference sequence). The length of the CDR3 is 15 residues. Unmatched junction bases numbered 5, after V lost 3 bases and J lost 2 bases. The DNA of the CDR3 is TGTGCCAGTAGTATCCCGACAGGGGAGAACTATGGCTACACCTTC. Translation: CASSIPTGENYGYTF.

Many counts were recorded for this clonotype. CDR3 protein: CASSIGQGANNEQFF. In DNA form, the CDR3 reads TGTGCCAGTAGTATTGGACAGGGGGCTAACAATGAGCAGTTCTTC. This rearrangement joins TRBV19 to TRBJ2-1; 11 positions match TRBD1. CDR1 LNHDA and CDR2 SQIVND come from the germline V gene (reference sequence). The length of the CDR3 is 15 residues. The ends lost 3 bases at V and 5 bases at J; junction bases unmatched: 3.

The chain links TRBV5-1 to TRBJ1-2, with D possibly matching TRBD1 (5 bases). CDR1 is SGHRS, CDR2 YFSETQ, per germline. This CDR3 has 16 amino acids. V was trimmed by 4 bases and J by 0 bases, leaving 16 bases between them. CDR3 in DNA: TGCGCCAGCAGCAAATCTACAGGCGATTCTAACTATGGCTACACCTTC. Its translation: CASSKSTGDSNYGYTF.